These 25 T cell receptor beta chains originate from one sample sequenced in a study of blood T cell repertoires in COVID-19. TCRdb keeps only in-frame clones here, not all; method: immunoSEQ multiplex PCR. The data hold approximately 280,000 clones, with approximately 90% observed a single time. Sequencing input: PBMCs or T cells enriched from blood (not recorded which). The receptor set was obtained from a woman between 40 and 55 years old who had recovered from COVID-19.

V is TRBV4-2 and J is TRBJ2-7, with 9 positions matching TRBD2. CDR1 is LGHNA, CDR2 YNFKEQ, per germline. J lost 1 base, V lost 2 bases, and 18 bases had no gene match. There are 20 residues in the CDR3. The CDR3 protein is CASSQQSAASGTAGSYEQYF. The CDR3 DNA sequence: TGTGCCAGCAGCCAACAAAGCGCGGCTAGCGGGACAGCGGGGTCCTACGAGCAGTACTTC.

This clone occurred a few times. The J gene is TRBJ2-7, the V gene TRBV19; maybe TRBD2 (6 bases). This CDR3 comprises 15 residues. CDR1 and CDR2 (germline): LNHDA, SQIVND (reference sequence). The V gene lost 5 bases and the J gene lost 4 bases, with 18 bases spanning the gap. CDR3 in amino acids: CASSVNGDWGYEQYF. The CDR3 DNA follows: TGTGCCAGTAGTGTCAACGGGGACTGGGGATACGAGCAGTACTTC.

This rearrangement joins TRBV19 to TRBJ2-1; D is undetermined. The V end was cut by 3 bases, the J end by 4 bases, with 7 bases between. From germline, CDR1 is LNHDA and CDR2 SQIVND (reference sequence). The CDR3 runs 13 residues. CDR3 coding DNA: TGTGCCAGTAGTATGGCGGCTTACAATGAGCAGTTCTTC. This encodes CASSMAAYNEQFF. Filled out from reference TRBV19 and TRBJ2-1, the complete variable domain reads DGGITQSPKYLFRKEGQNVTLSCEQNLNHDAMYWYRQDPGQGLRLIYYSQIVNDFQKGDIAEGYSVSREKKESFPLTVTSAQKNPTAFYLCASSMAAYNEQFFGPGTRLTVL.

This clone was detected once. CDR3 DNA: TGTGCCAGTAGTATAGGGCAGGGGGTCGCTGCCGAGCAGTACTTC. It translates to CASSIGQGVAAEQYF. This chain uses TRBV19 with TRBJ2-7, with 7 bases identical to TRBD1. With V trimmed by 1 base and J by 6 bases, 9 bases remained unmatched. Germline V gene lookup returns CDR1 LNHDA and CDR2 SQIVND (reference sequence). The CDR3 length is 15 residues. The complete variable domain, with remaining parts taken from reference TRBV19 and TRBJ2-7, reads DGGITQSPKYLFRKEGQNVTLSCEQNLNHDAMYWYRQDPGQGLRLIYYSQIVNDFQKGDIAEGYSVSREKKESFPLTVTSAQKNPTAFYLCASSIGQGVAAEQYFGPGTRLTVT.

This CDR3 is CASSLRLNQPQHF. CDR3 DNA sequence: TGTGCCAGCAGTTTACGTCTCAATCAGCCCCAGCATTTT. The chain combines TRBV28 with TRBJ1-5; no clear D gene. The CDR3 spans 13 residues. The ends were cut back, 2 bases at V and 3 bases at J, with 5 bases in the middle. From germline, CDR1 is MDHEN and CDR2 SYDVKM.

V and J are TRBV28 and TRBJ2-5; 10 nucleotides agree with TRBD2. The V gene's germline CDR1 is MDHEN and CDR2 SYDVKM. The CDR3 consists of 15 residues. Unmatched junction bases numbered 3, after V lost 5 bases and J lost 0 bases. The CDR3 region is CASSNLAGDQETQYF. CDR3 DNA: TGTGCCAGCAGTAATCTAGCGGGAGACCAAGAGACCCAGTACTTC.

This chain connects TRBV9 to TRBJ1-3, with D unclear. Deletions cut 0 bases from V and 6 bases from J, with 7 bases between. The CDR3 extends over 13 amino acids. CDR1 and CDR2 from the germline V gene are SGDLS and YYNGEE. This chain's CDR3 is CASSVGQQNTIYF. The CDR3 DNA reads as TGTGCCAGCAGCGTAGGGCAACAAAACACCATATATTTT.

This chain joins TRBV24-1 and TRBJ2-5; 11 bases map to TRBD2. Germline V gene data show CDR1 as KGHDR and CDR2 as SFDVKD. Trimming at V came to 6 bases and at J to 5 bases, leaving 10 bases not matched to a gene. The CDR3 has 16 amino acids. CDR3 nucleotide sequence: TGTGCCACCAGTAGTAGCGGGAGGGCCGGGTTGGAGACCCAGTACTTC. Its protein product is CATSSSGRAGLETQYF.

The chain carries TRBV6-5 and TRBJ1-2, with D maybe TRBD1 (5 bases). Trimming stripped 4 bases from V and 0 bases from J, with 9 bases between. The CDR3 spans 14 residues. Germline CDR1 and CDR2: MNHEY and SVGAGI. CDR3 sequence (DNA): TGTGCCAGCAGTTTACAGGCCACTAACTATGGCTACACCTTC. This translates into CASSLQATNYGYTF.

The chain carries TRBV7-2 and TRBJ2-6; 7 bases match TRBD1. The CDR3 loop spans 16 amino acids. The V gene end was trimmed by 1 base and the J gene end by 2 bases; junction bases not matched to a gene: 2. Per germline, CDR1 SGHTA and CDR2 FQGNSA. The CDR3 is CASSLGGQPGANVLTF. As DNA, the CDR3 is TGTGCCAGCAGCTTAGGGGGACAGCCTGGGGCCAACGTCCTGACTTTC.

The J gene is TRBJ1-1, the V gene TRBV2; 7 bases fit TRBD1. The CDR3 totals 15 residues. The ends lost 3 bases at V and 1 base at J; junction bases unmatched: 5. Germline CDR1 and CDR2: SNHLY and FYNNEI. The CDR3 DNA reads TGTGCCAGCAGTGAGAGGGGGCGCGGGAACACTGAAGCTTTCTTT. Translated: CASSERGRGNTEAFF.

J is TRBJ2-4 and V is TRBV6-4; D possibly corresponds to TRBD1 (6 bases). The CDR3 has 16 residues. V was clipped by 5 bases and J by 1 base, with 15 bases between them. Germline-derived CDR1 and CDR2 are MRHNA and SNTAGT. In nucleotides, the CDR3 is TGTGCCAGCAGTCCCTACAGGGTTTGGGCCAAAAACATTCAGTACTTC. It yields the protein CASSPYRVWAKNIQYF.

The rearrangement links TRBV6-1 to TRBJ2-1; 14 positions match TRBD2. This CDR3 contains 18 residues. Germline-derived CDR1 and CDR2 are MNHNS and SASEGT. V dropped 7 bases and J dropped 4; count of bases not matched to a gene: 12. This CDR3 is CASNEGGLAGGKYNEQFF. The CDR3 DNA reads as TGTGCCAGCAATGAGGGAGGACTAGCGGGAGGTAAATACAATGAGCAGTTCTTC.

Remarks on this clone: The same CDR3 arises from other DNA sequences in this sample as well. The rearrangement links TRBV9 to TRBJ1-2; D call uncertain. V dropped 2 bases and J dropped 2 bases, with 7 bases sitting between them. The CDR3 is 13 residues long. Germline V gene lookup returns CDR1 SGDLS and CDR2 YYNGEE. CDR3: CASSVGENYGYTF. The CDR3 DNA follows: TGTGCCAGCAGCGTCGGGGAAAACTATGGCTACACCTTC.

The rearrangement uses TRBV27 and TRBJ1-2, with D perhaps TRBD1 (5 bases). Germline CDR1 is MNHEY and CDR2 is SMNVEV (reference sequence). The CDR3 sequence is 15 residues long. The germline V and J ends were trimmed by 5 bases and 2 bases, with 15 bases remaining between them. CDR3 coding DNA: TGTGCCAGCAGTCGCCAGGGCGCCGACAACTATGGCTACACCTTC. Protein: CASSRQGADNYGYTF.

The V call is TRBV7-8, the J call TRBJ2-1; 7 bases are shared with TRBD1. This CDR3 is 13 amino acids long. Per germline, CDR1 SGHVS and CDR2 FQNEAQ. The J segment lost 6 bases and the V segment lost 6 bases, leaving 5 bases of the junction unmatched. The CDR3 loop is CASSLTGSNEQFF. DNA of the CDR3: TGTGCCAGCAGTCTGACAGGGTCCAATGAGCAGTTCTTC.

This clone is a singleton in its sample. The CDR3 loop is CASSPGGRGPNYGYTF. CDR3 in DNA: TGTGCCAGCAGTCCAGGGGGACGGGGCCCTAACTATGGCTACACCTTC. The chain couples TRBV19 to TRBJ1-2; 7 bases are shared with TRBD1. Germline assignment: CDR1 LNHDA and CDR2 SQIVND (reference sequence). J was trimmed by 0 bases and V by 9 bases; bases with no gene match: 13. The CDR3 runs to 16 residues.

Many counts were recorded for this clone. The rearrangement joins TRBV18 to TRBJ1-4; possible D gene TRBD1, 6 bases. Per the germline V gene, CDR1 is KGHSH and CDR2 is LQKENI. The CDR3 consists of 14 residues. Trimming left V 3 bases short and J 5 bases short, with 10 bases between. The CDR3, as DNA: TGTGCCAGCTCACCTAGGACAGAGAATGAAAAACTGTTTTTT. Its translation: CASSPRTENEKLFF.

The V and J genes are TRBV10-2 and TRBJ2-5; 14 bases agree with TRBD2. The ends lost 5 bases at V and 5 bases at J; junction bases unmatched: 7. This CDR3 comprises 16 residues. Per germline, CDR1 WSHSY and CDR2 SAAADI. As DNA, the CDR3 is TGCGCCAGCAGTTTGGGGGGACTAGCGGGAGATGAGACCCAGTACTTC. This translates into CASSLGGLAGDETQYF.

This chain uses TRBV12-5 with TRBJ2-3, with TRBD2 as a possible D gene (6 bases). Trimming stripped 4 bases from V and 6 bases from J, with 11 bases between. This CDR3 is built from 13 residues. Germline V gene lookup returns CDR1 LGHNT and CDR2 FRNRAP. The CDR3 is CASGWGVGDTQYF. Here the CDR3 DNA reads TGTGCTAGTGGTTGGGGGGTCGGGGATACGCAGTATTTT.

This clone occurred a few times. The chain recombines TRBV7-2 with TRBJ2-3; D is perhaps TRBD2 (5 bases). The CDR3 totals 16 residues. V was shortened by 4 bases and J by 1 base, with 15 bases between the two germline ends. Germline loops: CDR1 SGHTA, CDR2 FQGNSA. CDR3 sequence reads: CASSWQRAGGTDTQYF. In nucleotides, the CDR3 is TGTGCCAGCAGCTGGCAAAGGGCGGGTGGCACAGATACGCAGTATTTT.

The table lists this clone with a count of one. V is TRBV7-6 and J is TRBJ1-2; a possible D gene is TRBD1 (5 bases). Germline V lookup: CDR1 SGHVS, CDR2 FNYEAQ. The CDR3 sequence is 15 residues long. Trimming shortened V by 2 bases and J by 8 bases, and 18 bases separated the two germline ends. The CDR3 loop reads CASSLNPQGDGGYTF. CDR3 in DNA: TGTGCCAGCAGCTTAAATCCTCAGGGCGATGGAGGCTACACCTTC.

The gene calls are TRBV14 and TRBJ2-5; D possibly corresponds to TRBD2 (5 bases). CDR1 and CDR2 (germline): SGHDN, FVKESK. This CDR3 has 15 amino acids. Trimming removed 0 bases from V and 5 bases from J, with 13 bases in between. The CDR3 nucleotides read TGTGCCAGCAGCCAAGATTTGGCGGGTGTGGAGACCCAGTACTTC. Translated: CASSQDLAGVETQYF.

This clone occurred a few times. The V gene is TRBV2, the J gene TRBJ1-2; 8 nucleotides align to TRBD1. CDR1 and CDR2 (germline): SNHLY, FYNNEI. The V and J ends lost 5 bases and 6 bases, in that order; junction bases with no gene match: 5. This CDR3 is built from 13 residues. The CDR3 DNA reads as TGTGCCAGCAGTCGACAGGGGCAAGATGGCTACACCTTC. Translation: CASSRQGQDGYTF. Full variable domain (outside the CDR3, taken from reference TRBV2 and TRBJ1-2): EPEVTQTPSHQVTQMGQEVILRCVPISNHLYFYWYRQILGQKVEFLVSFYNNEISEKSEIFDDQFSVERPDGSNFTLKIRSTKLEDSAMYFCASSRQGQDGYTFGSGTRLTVV.

V usage is TRBV6-5 and J usage is TRBJ1-2; 8 nucleotides align to TRBD1. The germline V gene encodes CDR1 MNHEY and CDR2 SVGAGI. V was clipped by 7 bases and J by 3 bases; unmatched bases: 4. The CDR3 sequence is 13 residues long. This CDR3 is CASTRTGHYGYTF. CDR3 DNA sequence: TGTGCCAGCACCAGGACAGGGCACTATGGCTACACCTTC.